This T cell receptor beta chain was captured in a study of graft-versus-host responses after intestinal transplantation. Study-wide background: Isolated intestinal, liver-intestinal, or multivisceral transplants were what recipients had.

Deletions cut 0 bases from V and 0 bases from J, with 13 bases between. The CDR3 is 18 residues long. The germline V gene encodes CDR1 SGDLS and CDR2 YYNGEE. Study-wide results and caveats: Graft-donor T cell macrochimerism in patients accompanied high graft-versus-host to host-versus-graft clonal ratios in allografts. There was an association between peak levels of circulating GvH clones and early post-transplant HvG declines.

Data came from immunoSEQ multiplex PCR; TCRdb stores just in-frame clones and leaves some out. There are more than 100,000 clones in the sample; approximately 92% occur only once, and 0.095% to 0.15% lies in the top ten. Regarding this clone: Its antigen is not identified.

This receptor was obtained from a human donor who received an intestinal transplant. This sample comprised unstimulated CD4+ T cells sorted from spleen or lymph node cells, obtained before intestinal transplant. The V gene is TRBV9, the J gene TRBJ2-6; weak D call: TRBD1 (6 bases). The CDR3 DNA sequence: TGTGCCAGCAGCGTAGCTTCCGACAGGAGCTCTGGGGCCAACGTCCTGACTTTC. Translated: CASSVASDRSSGANVLTF.